This T cell receptor (beta chain) was sequenced in a study of cytomegalovirus exposure and HLA in healthy donors. Study summary: The same platform used for the roughly 600 first-cohort repertoires was also used for the roughly 130 validation repertoires, as a later analysis reported. Regarding the study as a whole: Reports described diagnosis of cytomegalovirus status by the classifier as highly specific and sensitive.

The protocol was immunoSEQ multiplex PCR, while the TCRdb copy is restricted to in-frame clones and leaves out a portion. The sample records roughly 60,000 clones, 96% being singletons. Worth noting for this clone: The antigen is unknown.

The clonotype was recovered from a man aged 18-30 years in good health and CMV-seronegative. Sequencing input: PBMCs.

CDR3 sequence reads: CASTQQGASYDGTEAFF. CDR3 sequence (DNA): TGTGCCAGTACCCAACAGGGAGCGTCCTATGATGGCACTGAAGCTTTCTTT. The rearrangement uses TRBV19 and TRBJ1-1; D perhaps matches TRBD1 (6 bases). From germline, CDR1 is LNHDA and CDR2 SQIVND (reference sequence). With 7 bases removed from V and 4 bases from J, the gap between germline ends came to 25 bases. The CDR3 length is 17 residues.